The clone carrying this T cell receptor beta chain was observed a single time. This sample stems from a study of blood T cells in healthy people across ages. The junction had 13 bases not matched to a gene; V was cut back by 6 bases and J by 6 bases. The CDR3 runs 16 residues. Sample-barcoded 5' priming and a J-beta primer mix drove a second PCR of 7 to 11 cycles. TCRdb passed the 5' RACE reads through MiXCR, listing each CDR3 protein once. The table has 750,000 to 950,000 distinct CDR3 sequences, 25% to 30% seen once. This sample also appeared in a second study, on T cells of mothers and their children.

This sequence was found in a woman aged 40 to 50 in good health. Material for sequencing was blood. This chain uses TRBV12-3 or TRBV12-4 with TRBJ1-1, with 10 positions matching TRBD1. In DNA form, the CDR3 reads TGTGCCAGCAGCGGTACTATGAGACAGGGGGCGGCTGAAGCTTTCTTT. Translating gives CASSGTMRQGAAEAFF.